The source of this T cell receptor beta chain is a study of identical twins. The CDR3 has 16 residues. J was trimmed by 1 base and V by 4 bases; bases with no gene match: 9. CDR1 and CDR2 (germline): MGHRA, YSYEKL. TCRdb processed the 5' RACE reads anew with MiXCR; each CDR3 protein has one entry. Among more than 350,000 distinct CDR3 sequences listed, about 9% were seen once. This clonotype was picked up many times. Its cognate antigen is unknown. Study-wide points: In cord blood, abundant beta clonotypes had fewer insertions; memory showed no trend. In monozygotic twins, models underestimated the sharing of out-of-frame TCR alpha.

This receptor was identified in a woman in her 50s in good health. Sequenced material: naive T cells sorted from blood. This rearrangement joins TRBV4-1 to TRBJ1-1, with 7 positions matching TRBD1. In nucleotides, the CDR3 is TGCGCCAGCAGCCTACCCCGGACAGGAGAGAACACTGAAGCTTTCTTT. It is translated as CASSLPRTGENTEAFF.